The TCR beta chain described here comes from a study of blood T cells in healthy people across ages (dated by TCRdb to about 2015). Context from the whole study: Template switching captured roughly one uniquely barcoded TCR beta cDNA molecule per two T cells in model experiments. The study measured age-related changes in TCR beta repertoire diversity using deep sequencing normalized with unique cDNA molecular identifiers. The donors were divided into four age groups: young (average around 16 years), middle-aged (about 40), aged (approximately 62) and long-lived (roughly 88). Using the same blood draw, the study looked at two additional independent replicas of 1 million unique cDNA reads for two donors, one aged 18 to 29 and the other aged 80 or older. General study outcomes and caveats: Because the CMV infection status of the donors was unknown, age-related changes in expanded clonotypes may potentially have been confounded. Estimates of total diversity based on one million sequenced T cells were considered lower bounds and underestimates. The percentage of naive T cells measured by flow cytometry correlated strongly with observed TCR beta diversity. Bulk unsorted PBMC profiling prevented conclusive comparison of naive and antigen-experienced compartments. As age increased, observed TCR beta diversity per million T cells dropped in a roughly linear way, and a significant reduction was already evident by age 40. The long-lived group showed more naive CD4+ T cells, fewer expanded clones and increased TCR diversity than the aged group, suggesting age selection.

To note about this clonotype: The specificity of this receptor is unknown. Nothing much larger sits one base from this clone, and base qualities are not available.

According to the germline V gene, CDR1 reads SGHAT and CDR2 reads FQNNGV. V gives up 1 base and J gives up 4 bases, and the segment between their germline ends measures 10 bases. The cysteine opens and the phenylalanine closes a CDR3 of 14 amino acids. Just CDR3 DNA is preserved here, 42 bases in frame from base 1. The donors were roughly 40 Caucasian individuals from Russia, aged 6 to 90 years, who were systemically healthy. Each donor gave 9 to 10 milliliters of peripheral blood, collected into EDTA-treated Vacutainer tubes. Ficoll-Paque density-gradient centrifugation was used to isolate PBMCs, with at least 7 million per sample. Total RNA was extracted from PBMCs with Trizol reagent, with at least 6 micrograms obtained per sample. Naive CD45RAhigh/CD27high T cell percentages were measured by flow cytometry on a PBMC aliquot from every donor. Library construction relied on 5' RACE. The instrument given in TCRdb is Illumina HiSeq 2500. The second PCR ran for about 6 to 12 cycles and used a J-beta primer mix along with a sample-barcoded 5' primer. A template-switch 5' adaptor carrying 12 random nucleotides introduced a unique molecular identifier onto each TCR beta cDNA molecule. Each sample yielded at least 3 million CDR3-containing paired-end reads. First-strand cDNA was synthesized from all RNA with the Mint cDNA synthesis kit, primed by a TRBC-specific oligonucleotide. All cDNA was treated with uracil-DNA glycosylase and then went through a first 18-cycle PCR with the universal primers M1SS and BC2_uni_R. The paper's data handling went like this. For normalization, 1 million high-quality reads were randomly selected from each sample, with every read carrying a distinct molecular identifier. Reads with shared molecular identifiers were discarded instead of being binned into consensus sequences. CDR3 identification, clonotype clustering and error correction used MiTCR with a Q25 quality threshold and the strictest error-elimination algorithm. A nonparametric unseen species model with Euler transformation was used to estimate a lower bound on total TCR beta diversity. The public reads were run again by TCRdb, first through fastp at Q25 and then through MiXCR, and only productive beta chains were kept. Records with the same CDR3 protein are collapsed into one entry carrying the most frequent genes and DNA. For this entry, the V and J calls and clone size follow TCRdb and not the study's own pipeline. This sample is represented by about 780,000 distinct CDR3 sequences; about 26% of them were singletons. The ten largest account for around 3% of the sample.

The same specimen was also included in a second study, on T cells of mothers and their children. The second study also describes: Nine systemically healthy Caucasian individuals, comprising three mothers and their six children, were included as donors. cDNA synthesis used all of the extracted RNA, with about 1.5 ug of RNA in each 15 ul reaction. In the second PCR, the M1S primer introduced both the sample barcodes and 2-4 random nucleotides. More than 8 million TCR beta CDR3 reads were obtained from each mother, and some 3.3 million reads were obtained from each child. Thymic selection similarly shapes TCR recombination output in related and unrelated pairs, with minor effect from inherited differences. Normalized repertoire overlap in related mother-child pairs was always slightly higher than in unrelated mother-child pairs, but the difference was never significant. Persistent microchimeric T cell clones were not detected, at a sensitivity of about 100 clones per million clonotypes. In the study, deep NGS was used to compare the TCR beta repertoires of mothers and children, and features distinguishing related mother-child pairs from unrelated individuals were sought. Mothers averaged about 40 +/- 4 years of age and children averaged around 10 +/- 4 years. After adapter ligation was performed with NEBNext reagents, the libraries were sequenced on an Illumina HiSeq 2000 with 100+100 nt paired-end reads. To prevent cross-contamination, the mother and child libraries were prepared a month apart and were sequenced in separate runs. For each donor, somewhere between about 450,000 and 2,200,000 distinct TCR beta clonotypes were identified. Naive TCR beta clonotypes were estimated from low-frequency clonotypes matched to each donor's FACS-determined naive share, without sorting.

This sequence was found in a boy aged 5-17 years in good health. The sequenced sample was blood. This chain joins TRBV11-2 to TRBJ1-2, with a tentative D gene TRBD1 over 5 matching bases. The CDR3 sequence is CASSLGGSGYGYTF. The DNA reads TGTGCCAGCAGCTTAGGGGGCTCTGGCTATGGCTACACCTTC.